This T cell receptor beta chain came from a study of PD-1 blockade in classical Hodgkin lymphoma (dated by TCRdb to 2019 to 2021). Notes on the research overall: Nivolumab dosing was 3 mg/kg intravenously every 2 weeks, continuing until either disease progression or unacceptable toxicity. To define a peripheral blood immune signature of response to PD-1 blockade in classical Hodgkin lymphoma, the study combined TCR beta sequencing with CyTOF.

The CDR3 sequence holds 14 residues, the cysteine and phenylalanine included. Only the CDR3 DNA is retained, 42 bases long and in frame from the first base. CDR1 and CDR2, looked up from the germline V gene, are MNHEY and SVGAGI. V trim: 7 bases; J trim: 7 bases; unmatched bases: 4. The research as a whole found: The study covered only a single clinical trial cohort, and the causes of the repertoire differences, possibly disease activity or prior therapy, were still not defined. By C4D1, a significant rise was seen in CD4+ TCR diversity but not in CD8+ TCR diversity (p=0.0027 vs p=0.16), and the rise was most apparent among complete responders (p=0.02). Newly diagnosed patients were reported to have lower baseline TCR diversity than healthy donors, and relapsed/refractory patients were reported to have lower baseline TCR diversity still. Patients starting nivolumab less than 1 year after ASCT had lower diversity and were excluded from later analyses to avoid confounding by immune reconstitution. Among trial patients, those achieving complete response had baseline diversity similar to that of newly diagnosed patients, while diversity was significantly lower in partial responders and progressors.

The sample's time point, from its label and the paper: cycle 2 day 1 (C2D1) of nivolumab. All trial patients had relapsed after autologous stem cell transplantation, with cohorts A, B and C differing in prior brentuximab vedotin exposure. The trial cohort was composed of 56 patients with relapsed/refractory classical Hodgkin lymphoma, for whom complete response, partial response or progressive disease was recorded as best overall response. Trial patients were treated with single-agent nivolumab in the multi-cohort phase II CheckMate 205 trial. An independent review committee assessed best overall response using the 2007 International Working Group response criteria. PBMCs from the trial were collected at three points: immediately before nivolumab initiation (C1D1), and during therapy at cycle 2 day 1 and cycle 4 day 1. Peripheral blood was collected in 8 mL Vacutainer Cell Preparation Tubes, from which PBMCs were isolated by centrifugation and then cryopreserved.

The Qiagen DNeasy kit was used to extract genomic DNA from unsorted PBMCs and from the negatively selected CD4+ and CD8+ fractions. TCR beta CDR3 regions were subjected to amplification by immunoSEQ multiplex PCR with primers that anneal to V and J segments. A synthetic immune receptor repertoire was used to minimize amplification bias, and any residual bias was removed computationally once sequencing was done. In the paper's pipeline: Repertoire diversity was quantified as the Shannon entropy index using custom Python scripts. Unsorted, CD4+ and CD8+ repertoires were analyzed separately, except in combined analyses where CD4+ and CD8+ sequences were merged in silico. A clone was considered expanded if an increase in frequency of at least 2-fold after treatment relative to C1D1 was found, and a pseudocount of 0.5 was applied to clones undetected at baseline. Clones with 0 or 1 copy at C1D1 were defined as singleton clones, while clones with 2 or more copies were defined as non-singleton clones. Clones expanded in unsorted samples were labelled as CD4+, CD8+ or unknown by matching protein sequences in sorted samples from the same patient. Wilcoxon tests were applied to paired samples to test diversity changes from C1D1 to C4D1. TCRdb obtained this table from immuneACCESS and retained in-frame rearrangements with V and J assigned. These tables miss some clones; where compared with another copy, unresolved V genes account for less than half of the shortfall, and the remainder is unexplained. Clone size and the V and J calls come from that table; the DNA yielded D and trimming. This sample lists nearly 60,000 clones; less than 95% were detected once. The ten largest make up roughly 10% of the sample.

With regard to this clone: No cognate antigen has been identified for it. Base quality data are lacking; no much larger clone is found one base away.

The chain uses TRBV6-5 and TRBJ2-5, and TRBD2 aligns with 15 junction nucleotides. The clonotype was recovered from a human donor with classical Hodgkin lymphoma. Sequencing was performed on peripheral blood mononuclear cells (PBMCs), taken before the second cycle of nivolumab. The DNA reads TGTGCCAGCACCCAGGGACTAGCGGGGGGGACCCAGTACTTC. This sequence encodes CASTQGLAGGTQYF.